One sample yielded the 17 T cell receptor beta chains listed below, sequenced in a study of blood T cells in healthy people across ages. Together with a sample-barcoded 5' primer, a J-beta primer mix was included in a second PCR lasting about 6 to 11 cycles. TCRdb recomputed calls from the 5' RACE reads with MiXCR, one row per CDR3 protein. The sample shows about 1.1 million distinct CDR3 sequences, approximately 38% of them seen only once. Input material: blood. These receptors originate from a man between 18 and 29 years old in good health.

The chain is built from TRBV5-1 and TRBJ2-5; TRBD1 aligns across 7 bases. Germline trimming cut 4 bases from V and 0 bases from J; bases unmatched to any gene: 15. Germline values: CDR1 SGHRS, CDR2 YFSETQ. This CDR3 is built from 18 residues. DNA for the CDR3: TGCGCCAGCAGCCCCGTTTACACCGGGACAGCAGACCAAGAGACCCAGTACTTC. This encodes CASSPVYTGTADQETQYF.

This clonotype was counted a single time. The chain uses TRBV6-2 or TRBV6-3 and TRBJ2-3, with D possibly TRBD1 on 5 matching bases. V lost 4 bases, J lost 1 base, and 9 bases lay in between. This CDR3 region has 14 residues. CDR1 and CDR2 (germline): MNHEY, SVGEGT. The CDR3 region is CASSWGRGTDTQYF. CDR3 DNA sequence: TGTGCCAGCAGTTGGGGCAGGGGCACAGATACGCAGTATTTT.

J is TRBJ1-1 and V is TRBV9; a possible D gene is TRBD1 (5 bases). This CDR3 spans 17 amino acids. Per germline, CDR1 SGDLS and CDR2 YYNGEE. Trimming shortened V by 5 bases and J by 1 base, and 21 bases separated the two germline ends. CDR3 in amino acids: CASSPDNVGPSNTEAFF. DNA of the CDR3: TGTGCCAGCAGTCCTGACAATGTGGGGCCGTCGAACACTGAAGCTTTCTTT. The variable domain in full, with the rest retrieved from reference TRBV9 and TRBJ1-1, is DSGVTQTPKHLITATGQRVTLRCSPRSGDLSVYWYQQSLDQGLQFLIQYYNGEERAKGNILERFSAQQFPDLHSELNLSSLELGDSALYFCASSPDNVGPSNTEAFFGQGTRLTVV.

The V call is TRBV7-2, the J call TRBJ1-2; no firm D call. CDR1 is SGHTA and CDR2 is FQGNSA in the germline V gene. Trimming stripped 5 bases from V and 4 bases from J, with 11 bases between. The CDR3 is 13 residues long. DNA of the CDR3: TGTGCCAGCAGCCGGACGGACCTCTATGGCTACACCTTC. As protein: CASSRTDLYGYTF.

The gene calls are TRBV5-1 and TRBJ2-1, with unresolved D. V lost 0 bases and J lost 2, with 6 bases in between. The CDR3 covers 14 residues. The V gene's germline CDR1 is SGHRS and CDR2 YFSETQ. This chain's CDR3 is CASSLGQPYNEQFF. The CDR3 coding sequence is TGCGCCAGCAGCTTGGGTCAGCCCTACAATGAGCAGTTCTTC. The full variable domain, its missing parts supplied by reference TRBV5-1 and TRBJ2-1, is KAGVTQTPRYLIKTRGQQVTLSCSPISGHRSVSWYQQTPGQGLQFLFEYFSETQRNKGNFPGRFSGRQFSNSRSEMNVSTLELGDSALYLCASSLGQPYNEQFFGPGTRLTVL.

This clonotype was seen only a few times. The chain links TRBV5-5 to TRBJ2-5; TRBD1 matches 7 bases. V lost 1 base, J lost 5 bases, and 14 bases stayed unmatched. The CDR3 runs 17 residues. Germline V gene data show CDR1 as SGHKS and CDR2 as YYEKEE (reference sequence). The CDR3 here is CASSLSPGQVGLETQYF. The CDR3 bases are TGTGCCAGCAGCTTGTCCCCCGGACAGGTGGGTCTGGAGACCCAGTACTTC.

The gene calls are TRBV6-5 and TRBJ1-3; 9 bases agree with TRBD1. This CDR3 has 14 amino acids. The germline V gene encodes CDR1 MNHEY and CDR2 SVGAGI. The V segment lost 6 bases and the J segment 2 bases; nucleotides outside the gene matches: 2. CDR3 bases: TGTGCCAGCAGCCGGGACAGGGCTGGAAACACCATATATTTT. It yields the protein CASSRDRAGNTIYF.

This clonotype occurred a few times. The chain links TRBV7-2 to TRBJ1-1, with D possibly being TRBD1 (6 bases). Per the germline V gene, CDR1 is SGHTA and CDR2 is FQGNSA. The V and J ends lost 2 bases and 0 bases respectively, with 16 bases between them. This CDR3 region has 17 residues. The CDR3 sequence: CASSLSSGALMNTEAFF. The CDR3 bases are TGTGCCAGCAGCTTAAGTTCAGGGGCCCTTATGAACACTGAAGCTTTCTTT.

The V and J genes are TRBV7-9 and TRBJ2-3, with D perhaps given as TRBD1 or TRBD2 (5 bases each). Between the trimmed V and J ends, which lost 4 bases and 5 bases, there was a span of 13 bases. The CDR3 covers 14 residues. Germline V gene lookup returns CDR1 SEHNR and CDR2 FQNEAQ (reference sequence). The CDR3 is CASSSGTGLDTQYF. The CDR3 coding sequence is TGTGCCAGCAGCTCCGGGACCGGACTAGATACGCAGTATTTT.

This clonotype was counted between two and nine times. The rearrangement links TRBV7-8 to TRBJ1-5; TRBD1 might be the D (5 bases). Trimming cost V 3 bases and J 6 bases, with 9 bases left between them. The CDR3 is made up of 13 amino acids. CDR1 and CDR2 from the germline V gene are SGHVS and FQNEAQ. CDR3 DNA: TGTGCCAGCAGCTTGGCAGGGACTCAGCCCCAGCATTTT. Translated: CASSLAGTQPQHF.

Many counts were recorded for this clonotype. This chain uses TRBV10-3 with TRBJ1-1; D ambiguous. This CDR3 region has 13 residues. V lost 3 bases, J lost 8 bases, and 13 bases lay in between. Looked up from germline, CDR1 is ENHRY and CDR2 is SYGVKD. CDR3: CAISDQAHLEAFF. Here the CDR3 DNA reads TGTGCCATCAGTGACCAGGCCCACTTGGAAGCTTTCTTT.

The CDR3 nucleotides are TGCGCCAGCAGCTGGGGGACTAGCGGGGGAGATACGCAGTATTTT. As protein: CASSWGTSGGDTQYF. The chain links TRBV5-1 to TRBJ2-3; 14 bases map to TRBD2. This CDR3 contains 15 residues. CDR1 and CDR2 (germline): SGHRS, YFSETQ. V trimming: 3 bases; J trimming: 5 bases; junction bases outside the gene matches: 2.

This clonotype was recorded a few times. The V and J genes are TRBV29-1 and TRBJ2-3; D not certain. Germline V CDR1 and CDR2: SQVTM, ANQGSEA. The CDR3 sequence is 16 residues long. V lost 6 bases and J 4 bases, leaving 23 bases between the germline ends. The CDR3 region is CSVERPQPAWADTQYF. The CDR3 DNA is TGCAGCGTAGAGAGACCCCAGCCTGCATGGGCAGATACGCAGTATTTT.

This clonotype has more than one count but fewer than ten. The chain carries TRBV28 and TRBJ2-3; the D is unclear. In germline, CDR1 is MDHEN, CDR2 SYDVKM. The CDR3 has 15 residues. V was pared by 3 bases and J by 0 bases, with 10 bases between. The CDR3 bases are TGTGCCAGCAGTTTCGCAGGTCCTAGCACAGATACGCAGTATTTT. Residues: CASSFAGPSTDTQYF.

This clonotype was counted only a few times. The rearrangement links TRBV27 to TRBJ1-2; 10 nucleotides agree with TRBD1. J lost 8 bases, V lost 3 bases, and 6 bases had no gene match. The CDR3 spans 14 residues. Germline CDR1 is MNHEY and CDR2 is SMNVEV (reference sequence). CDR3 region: CASSLGTGARGYTF. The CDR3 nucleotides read TGTGCCAGCAGTTTGGGGACAGGGGCGCGCGGCTACACCTTC.

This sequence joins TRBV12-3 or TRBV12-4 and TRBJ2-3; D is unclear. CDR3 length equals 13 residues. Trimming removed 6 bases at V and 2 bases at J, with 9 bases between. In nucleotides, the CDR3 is TGTGCCAGCAGGGACCCATCCACAGATACGCAGTATTTT. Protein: CASRDPSTDTQYF.

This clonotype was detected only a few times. CDR3 amino acids: CASSEDRHQETQYF. The DNA for the CDR3 is TGTGCCAGCAGTGAGGACAGACACCAAGAGACCCAGTACTTC. This chain connects TRBV2 to TRBJ2-5, with a possible D match to TRBD1 (6 bases). The CDR3 runs 14 residues. CDR1 is SNHLY, CDR2 FYNNEI, per germline. Trimming shortened V by 3 bases and J by 0 bases, and 8 bases separated the two germline ends.